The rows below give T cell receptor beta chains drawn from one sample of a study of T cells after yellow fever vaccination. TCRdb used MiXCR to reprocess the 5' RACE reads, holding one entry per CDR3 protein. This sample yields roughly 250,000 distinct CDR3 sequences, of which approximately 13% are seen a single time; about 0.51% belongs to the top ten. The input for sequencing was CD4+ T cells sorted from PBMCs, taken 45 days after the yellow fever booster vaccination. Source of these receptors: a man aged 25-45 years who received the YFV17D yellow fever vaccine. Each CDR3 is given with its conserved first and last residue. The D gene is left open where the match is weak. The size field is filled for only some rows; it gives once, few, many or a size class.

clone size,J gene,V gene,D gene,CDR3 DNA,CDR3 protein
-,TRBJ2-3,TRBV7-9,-,TGTGCCAGCACGGGAACAGACACAGATACGCAGTATTTT,CASTGTDTDTQYF
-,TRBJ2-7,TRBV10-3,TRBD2,TGTGCCATCAGGGGAGAGCGGGAGGGGGGCGAGCAGTACTTC,CAIRGEREGGEQYF
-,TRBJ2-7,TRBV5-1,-,TGCGCCAGCAGCTTGTACAATGACTACGAGCAGTACTTC,CASSLYNDYEQYF
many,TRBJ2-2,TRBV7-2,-,TGTGCCAGCAGCGTGGGACGACTCGGGGAGCTGTTTTTT,CASSVGRLGELFF
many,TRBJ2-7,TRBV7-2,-,TGTGCCAGCAGCAAAACGACAGGGACTTACGAGCAGTACTTC,CASSKTTGTYEQYF
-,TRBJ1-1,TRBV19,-,TGTGCCAGTAGCTCGGAAGGTAGGGGTGAAGCTTTCTTT,CASSSEGRGEAFF
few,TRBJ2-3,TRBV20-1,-,TGCAGTGCCCCTGGCGGGGACACCTACACAGATACGCAGTATTTT,CSAPGGDTYTDTQYF
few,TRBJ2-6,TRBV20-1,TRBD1,TGCAGTGCTAGAGAGGGGACAGGCTCTGGGGCCAACGTCCTGACTTTC,CSAREGTGSGANVLTF
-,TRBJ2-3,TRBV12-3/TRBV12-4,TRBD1,TGTGCCAGCAGTCCTACAGGGGGCTCCTTCACAGATACGCAGTATTTT,CASSPTGGSFTDTQYF
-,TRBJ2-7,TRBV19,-,TGTGCCAGTAGTATGGTAGGCGGAACCTACGAGCAGTACTTC,CASSMVGGTYEQYF
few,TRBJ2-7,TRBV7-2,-,TGTGCCAGCTCCTCGCGCGGGGGAGGGGGGTACTCCTACGAGCAGTACTTC,CASSSRGGGGYSYEQYF
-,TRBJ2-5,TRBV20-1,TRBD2,TGCAGTGCTCGGACTAGCACCCAAGAGACCCAGTACTTC,CSARTSTQETQYF
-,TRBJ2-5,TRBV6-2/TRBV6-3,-,TGTGCCAGCAGTACCCCTGGGACTCCGGAAATCGAGACCCAGTACTTC,CASSTPGTPEIETQYF